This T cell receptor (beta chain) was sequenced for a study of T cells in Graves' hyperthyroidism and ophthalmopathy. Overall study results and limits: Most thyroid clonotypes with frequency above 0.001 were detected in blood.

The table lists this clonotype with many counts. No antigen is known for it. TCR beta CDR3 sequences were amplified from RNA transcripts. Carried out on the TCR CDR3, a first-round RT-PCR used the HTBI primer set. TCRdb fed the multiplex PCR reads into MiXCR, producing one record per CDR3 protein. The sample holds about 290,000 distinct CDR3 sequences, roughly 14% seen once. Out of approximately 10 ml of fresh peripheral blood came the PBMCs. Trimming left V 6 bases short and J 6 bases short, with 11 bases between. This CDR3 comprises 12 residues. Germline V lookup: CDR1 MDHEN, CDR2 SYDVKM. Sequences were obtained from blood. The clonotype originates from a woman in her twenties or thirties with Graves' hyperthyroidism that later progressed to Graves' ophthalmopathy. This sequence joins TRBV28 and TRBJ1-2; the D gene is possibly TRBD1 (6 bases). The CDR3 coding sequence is TGTGCCAGCAGCAGGGGCCTTGATGGCTACACCTTC. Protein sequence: CASSRGLDGYTF.